Following are 30 T cell receptor beta chains from one sample sequenced in a study of blood T cell repertoires in COVID-19. Assay used: immunoSEQ multiplex PCR; TCRdb lists only in-frame clones, some missing. Of over 250,000 clones listed, 87% are singletons. What was sequenced was PBMCs or T cells enriched from blood (not recorded which). These receptor sequences come from a woman between 25 and 40 years old who had recovered from COVID-19.

The V gene is TRBV6-5, the J gene TRBJ2-7; a possible D gene is TRBD1 (5 bases). Trimming removed 2 bases at V and 2 bases at J, with 10 bases between. The CDR3 contains 14 residues. CDR1 is MNHEY, CDR2 SVGAGI, per germline. CDR3 in amino acids: CASSYRDSTYEQYF. Here the CDR3 DNA reads TGTGCCAGCAGTTACCGAGACAGCACCTACGAGCAGTACTTC.

The chain links TRBV6-4 to TRBJ2-3; 8 bases match TRBD2. The germline CDR1 and CDR2 sequences are MRHNA and SNTAGT. Losses at the gene ends were 5 bases for V and 3 bases for J; bases not matched to a gene: 7. This CDR3 is 15 amino acids long. CDR3 nucleotide sequence: TGTGCCAGCAGTTCCAGGGGCGGGGGGACAGATACGCAGTATTTT. Its translation is CASSSRGGGTDTQYF.

The chain carries TRBV28 and TRBJ1-2; 8 nucleotides agree with TRBD1. The germline CDR1 and CDR2 sequences are MDHEN and SYDVKM. CDR3 length equals 13 residues. V lost 11 bases to trimming and J lost 4 bases; unmatched junction nucleotides: 9. The CDR3 here is CAGGQGASYGYTF. Written as DNA, the CDR3 is TGTGCCGGAGGTCAGGGGGCAAGCTATGGCTACACCTTC.

The J gene is TRBJ2-3, the V gene TRBV7-2; TRBD1 might be the D (6 bases). In germline, CDR1 is SGHTA, CDR2 FQGNSA. This CDR3 spans 14 amino acids. V gave up 5 bases and J gave up 7 bases, with 16 bases separating them. The CDR3 loop reads CASSPRDTPHTQYF. Written as DNA, the CDR3 is TGTGCCAGCAGCCCCCGGGACACACCTCATACGCAGTATTTT.

This chain joins TRBV4-1 and TRBJ1-2, with D possibly matching TRBD1 (6 bases). V lost 1 base, J lost 1 base, and 13 bases lay in between. The CDR3 totals 16 residues. Germline V gene sequence: CDR1 MGHRA, CDR2 YSYEKL. In DNA form, the CDR3 reads TGCGCCAGCAGCCAAGTATCTTACAGGGATAACTATGGCTACACCTTC. Its translation: CASSQVSYRDNYGYTF.

The gene calls are TRBV6-2 or TRBV6-3 and TRBJ1-1, with 10 positions matching TRBD1. With 5 bases clipped from V and 7 bases from J, the junction kept 10 bases outside the gene matches. The CDR3 covers 15 residues. CDR1 is MNHEY and CDR2 is SVGEGT in the germline V gene. The CDR3 region has the DNA TGTGCCAGCAGTACCGGGACAGGGGAAAAAATTGAAGCTTTCTTT. Its protein is CASSTGTGEKIEAFF.

Only one count was recorded for this clone. CDR3 in amino acids: CASSQTGTGGADTQYF. The CDR3 nucleotides read TGCGCCAGCAGCCAAACCGGGACAGGGGGCGCAGATACGCAGTATTTT. The chain links TRBV5-1 to TRBJ2-3; 12 nucleotides match TRBD1. J lost 4 bases, V lost 4 bases, and 7 bases had no gene match. The CDR3 runs 16 residues. Germline V gene sequence: CDR1 SGHRS, CDR2 YFSETQ.

This chain joins TRBV6-2 or TRBV6-3 and TRBJ1-2; TRBD1 matches at 9 bases. V lost 0 bases and J lost 4; bases outside the gene matches: 0. CDR1 is MNHEY and CDR2 is SVGEGT in the germline V gene. The CDR3 has 14 amino acids. CDR3 residues: CASSYSTGGYGYTF. The CDR3 nucleotides read TGTGCCAGCAGTTACTCGACAGGGGGCTATGGCTACACCTTC.

The gene calls are TRBV11-2 and TRBJ1-1; D not resolved. V lost 0 bases and J lost 3, with 8 bases in between. This CDR3 region has 14 residues. Germline CDR1 SGHAT, CDR2 FQNNGV. The CDR3: CASSLDSAYTEAFF. CDR3 bases: TGTGCCAGCAGCTTAGATAGTGCTTACACTGAAGCTTTCTTT.

The rearrangement uses TRBV24-1 and TRBJ1-2; D is perhaps TRBD1 (5 bases). The germline CDR1 and CDR2 sequences are KGHDR and SFDVKD. V was trimmed by 4 bases and J by 6 bases, leaving 14 bases between them. The CDR3 runs 14 residues. This CDR3 is CATSDGSREDGYTF. The CDR3 DNA reads as TGTGCCACCAGTGACGGATCCAGGGAGGATGGCTACACCTTC.

In this sample, this clone turned up a few times. The chain uses TRBV4-3 and TRBJ2-7; TRBD1 might be the D (5 bases). Deletions cut 2 bases from V and 5 bases from J, with 16 bases between. The V gene's germline CDR1 is LGHNA and CDR2 YSLEER. The CDR3 runs to 15 residues. The CDR3 region has the DNA TGCGCCAGCAGCCAACGTGTGACCGGACAAGACGAGCAGTACTTC. Its protein is CASSQRVTGQDEQYF.

The V gene is TRBV4-2, the J gene TRBJ1-4; possible D gene TRBD1, 6 bases. Germline V lookup: CDR1 LGHNA, CDR2 YNFKEQ. This CDR3 is built from 14 residues. V was pared by 8 bases and J by 5 bases, with 15 bases between. CDR3 in amino acids: CASGLEGGNEKLFF. The CDR3 region has the DNA TGTGCCAGCGGACTAGAGGGGGGGAATGAAAAACTGTTTTTT.

The V gene is TRBV14, the J gene TRBJ2-7, with a weak D call TRBD1 (6 bases). Trimming shortened V by 4 bases and J by 5 bases, and 9 bases separated the two germline ends. CDR1 and CDR2 (germline): SGHDN, FVKESK. The CDR3 sequence is 12 residues long. The CDR3 sequence: CASSPGAHEQYF. Written as DNA, the CDR3 is TGTGCCAGCAGCCCAGGGGCCCACGAGCAGTACTTC.

This chain connects TRBV3-1 (or the pseudogene TRBV3-2) to TRBJ1-1; D gene unclear. Germline V lookup: CDR1 LGHDT, CDR2 YNNKEL (reference sequence). CDR3 length: 14 residues. The germline V and J ends were trimmed by 1 base and 3 bases, with 9 bases remaining between them. The CDR3 region is CASSQGPEDTEAFF. CDR3 nucleotide sequence: TGTGCCAGCAGCCAAGGCCCCGAGGACACTGAAGCTTTCTTT.

V usage is TRBV7-2 and J usage is TRBJ1-1, with TRBD1 as a possible D gene (5 bases). CDR1 and CDR2 (germline): SGHTA, FQGNSA. This CDR3 is built from 14 residues. Trimming removed 5 bases from V and 2 bases from J, with 12 bases in between. Here the CDR3 reads CASSPLTVNTEAFF. The CDR3 region has the DNA TGTGCCAGCAGCCCCTTGACAGTTAACACTGAAGCTTTCTTT.

V and J are TRBV6-1 and TRBJ2-7; D is unresolved. There are 16 residues in the CDR3. V lost 3 bases to trimming and J lost 1 base, with 16 bases between them. The germline gives CDR1 MNHNS, CDR2 SASEGT. CDR3 loop: CASSESRRSFSYEQYF. The CDR3 DNA follows: TGTGCCAGCAGTGAGTCCAGACGGAGTTTTTCCTACGAGCAGTACTTC.

The chain is built from TRBV6-5 and TRBJ2-2; 11 bases fit TRBD1. CDR1 is MNHEY and CDR2 is SVGAGI in the germline V gene. J lost 5 bases, V lost 7 bases, and 6 bases had no gene match. This CDR3 is built from 15 residues. CDR3 region: CASKGTGGYTGELFF. The CDR3 nucleotides are TGTGCCAGCAAAGGGACAGGGGGGTATACCGGGGAGCTGTTTTTT.

This clone has just a few counts. The chain combines TRBV6-1 with TRBJ1-1, with D maybe TRBD1 (6 bases). This CDR3 is built from 17 residues. Trimming cost V 3 bases and J 0 bases, with 17 bases left between them. Per germline, CDR1 MNHNS and CDR2 SASEGT. CDR3 coding DNA: TGTGCCAGCAGTGATTCGGTACTGACAGGTTTGAACACTGAAGCTTTCTTT. Its protein product is CASSDSVLTGLNTEAFF.

The chain links TRBV27 to TRBJ2-1, with TRBD2 identical over 7 bases. The CDR3 spans 16 residues. V gave up 4 bases and J gave up 6 bases; unmatched junction bases: 12. From germline, CDR1 is MNHEY and CDR2 SMNVEV (reference sequence). The DNA for the CDR3 is TGTGCCAGCAGTTGGCTTGGGACTATCCTGGGCAATGAGCAGTTCTTC. It encodes CASSWLGTILGNEQFF.

This chain joins TRBV15 and TRBJ1-1, with unresolved D. Trimming took off 6 bases at V and 2 bases at J, with 10 bases between the two ends. This CDR3 spans 13 amino acids. Germline V CDR1 and CDR2: LNHNV, YYDKDF (reference sequence). The CDR3 spells CATRKDFNTEAFF. The CDR3 bases are TGTGCCACCAGAAAGGACTTTAACACTGAAGCTTTCTTT.

V is TRBV18 and J is TRBJ1-2; a weak D match, TRBD1 (5 bases). The CDR3 is 14 amino acids. Trimming stripped 0 bases from V and 2 bases from J, with 7 bases between. CDR1 KGHSH and CDR2 LQKENI come from the germline V gene. CDR3 residues: CASSPPAGNYGYTF. CDR3 nucleotides: TGTGCCAGCTCACCACCGGCAGGGAACTATGGCTACACCTTC.

The chain recombines TRBV6-5 with TRBJ2-7, with 8 positions matching TRBD1. This CDR3 comprises 13 residues. CDR1 and CDR2 from the germline V gene are MNHEY and SVGAGI. The trim removed 8 bases at V and 1 base at J, leaving 4 bases unmatched. CDR3 region: CASLRTGSYEQYF. The DNA for the CDR3 is TGTGCCAGCTTAAGGACAGGGTCCTACGAGCAGTACTTC.

This rearrangement joins TRBV5-1 to TRBJ1-3, with a weak D call TRBD1 (5 bases). Germline lookup yields CDR1 SGHRS and CDR2 YFSETQ. The V gene lost 0 bases and the J gene lost 2 bases, with 9 bases spanning the gap. The CDR3 has 15 amino acids. CDR3 DNA: TGCGCCAGCAGCTTGGGACAGACTCCTGGAAACACCATATATTTT. This gives the protein CASSLGQTPGNTIYF.

The CDR3 sequence is CASSSSLDKAGTQYF. The CDR3 nucleotides read TGTGCCAGCAGCTCCTCACTAGATAAGGCGGGGACCCAGTACTTC. The rearrangement uses TRBV7-3 and TRBJ2-5, with TRBD2 as a possible D gene (5 bases). The V gene lost 4 bases and the J gene lost 7 bases, with 19 bases spanning the gap. This CDR3 comprises 15 residues. From germline, CDR1 is SGHTA and CDR2 FQGTGA.

This clone was observed a handful of times. The chain is built from TRBV9 and TRBJ2-2; possibly TRBD2 for D (5 bases). The germline V gene encodes CDR1 SGDLS and CDR2 YYNGEE. The CDR3 is 15 residues long. The V gene lost 3 bases and the J gene lost 4 bases, with 13 bases spanning the gap. This chain's CDR3 is CASSAQRAGTGELFF. CDR3 nucleotides: TGTGCCAGCAGCGCCCAGCGTGCGGGCACCGGGGAGCTGTTTTTT.

The rearrangement joins TRBV15 to TRBJ2-7; unclear D gene. Germline CDR1 is LNHNV and CDR2 is YYDKDF (reference sequence). The CDR3 consists of 15 residues. The V and J ends lost 0 bases and 0 bases respectively, with 9 bases between them. CDR3 in amino acids: CATSRDLADSYEQYF. The CDR3 region has the DNA TGTGCCACCAGCAGAGATCTGGCGGACTCCTACGAGCAGTACTTC.

This chain uses TRBV4-3 with TRBJ1-5; the D gene is possibly TRBD1 (5 bases). This CDR3 is 15 amino acids long. Trimming pared 4 bases from V and 0 bases from J, leaving 10 bases between. Germline CDR1 is LGHNA and CDR2 is YSLEER. CDR3 protein: CASSPQGNSNQPQHF. The CDR3 DNA reads as TGCGCCAGCAGCCCCCAGGGAAATAGCAATCAGCCCCAGCATTTT.

The chain joins TRBV28 to TRBJ1-2; D uncertain. Germline V gene data show CDR1 as MDHEN and CDR2 as SYDVKM. There are 14 residues in the CDR3. The V and J ends lost 4 bases and 5 bases respectively, with 14 bases between them. Here the CDR3 reads CASSSRKRAYGYTF. For the CDR3, the DNA is TGTGCCAGCAGTTCACGGAAGAGGGCGTATGGCTACACCTTC.

This chain connects TRBV6-5 to TRBJ2-5; 11 bases fit TRBD2. Germline assignment: CDR1 MNHEY and CDR2 SVGAGI. This CDR3 is built from 16 residues. V lost 2 bases, J lost 5 bases, and 7 bases stayed unmatched. The CDR3 region is CASSYSVAGGRETQYF. CDR3 DNA sequence: TGTGCCAGCAGTTACAGCGTAGCGGGGGGGCGGGAGACCCAGTACTTC.

This chain joins TRBV4-1 and TRBJ2-7; 13 nucleotides align to TRBD2. Unmatched junction bases numbered 4, after V lost 4 bases and J lost 1 base. CDR3 length: 16 residues. From germline, CDR1 is MGHRA and CDR2 YSYEKL. CDR3 loop: CASSRLAGGDSYEQYF. The CDR3 DNA is TGCGCCAGCAGCCGACTAGCGGGGGGAGATTCCTACGAGCAGTACTTC.